This T cell receptor (beta chain) was sequenced during a study of beta chain features in type 1 diabetes. The CDR3 sequence is 13 residues long. Trimming took 0 bases from V and 6 from J; bases not matched to a gene: 3. CDR1 is SGHRS and CDR2 is YFSETQ in the germline V gene. General study findings and limits: There was no resolution here of whether HLA type influences TCRB rearrangement.

Expressed TCRB transcripts were sequenced because the entire RNA isolate underwent reverse transcription. An average approximately 3.7 million reads came from naive, central memory and regulatory T cell samples. Libraries were prepared by immunoSEQ multiplex PCR; TCRdb keeps only in-frame clonotypes and omits some of them. The sample has about 360,000 clones; roughly 12% are singletons. This clone has just a few counts. Its antigen is still unknown. This receptor was identified in a man aged 18 to 29 in good health. Sequenced: naive CD4+ T cells from blood. This chain joins TRBV5-1 and TRBJ2-7, with TRBD1 matching over 7 bases. The CDR3 DNA is TGCGCCAGCAGCTTGGTCCGACAGGGCGAGCAGTACTTC. Amino acids: CASSLVRQGEQYF. The whole variable domain, filled in from reference TRBV5-1 and TRBJ2-7, reads KAGVTQTPRYLIKTRGQQVTLSCSPISGHRSVSWYQQTPGQGLQFLFEYFSETQRNKGNFPGRFSGRQFSNSRSEMNVSTLELGDSALYLCASSLVRQGEQYFGPGTRLTVT.